A single sample is the source of the 2 T cell receptor beta chains below, sequenced in a study of cytomegalovirus exposure and HLA in healthy donors. PCR was performed using 60 Vbeta and 13 Jbeta primers. Clones were sequenced by immunoSEQ multiplex PCR, and TCRdb holds only the in-frame ones, with some missing. The table lists 130,000 to 150,000 clones, around three quarters of them singletons. Sequenced input: PBMCs. Receptors originate from a man aged 35-49 years in good health and CMV-seropositive.

In its sample, this clone was seen a few times. The chain combines TRBV4-1 with TRBJ1-2, with D unresolved. CDR3 length: 13 amino acids. V was pared by 4 bases and J by 4 bases, with 10 bases between. Germline loops: CDR1 MGHRA, CDR2 YSYEKL. CDR3 sequence (DNA): TGCGCCAGCAGCCCCGACACGACCTATGGCTACACCTTC. Its protein is CASSPDTTYGYTF.

This clone was observed once. The gene calls are TRBV4-1 and TRBJ1-4; no definite D call. Germline V gene sequence: CDR1 MGHRA, CDR2 YSYEKL. This CDR3 region has 16 residues. Deletions cut 0 bases from V and 4 bases from J, with 12 bases between. CDR3 protein: CASSQDHAGINEKLFF. The DNA of the CDR3 is TGCGCCAGCAGCCAAGATCATGCGGGAATTAATGAAAAACTGTTTTTT.